This paragraph covers one T cell receptor beta chain sequence. Its cognate antigen is unknown. This record comes from a study of somatic mutations in cytotoxic T cells in rheumatoid arthritis. Findings and caveats of the study: CD8+ clonality rose with age in rheumatoid arthritis patients, unlike in healthy controls.

This table comes from immunoSEQ multiplex PCR, and its TCRdb copy is limited to in-frame clones, with some not included. The data show about 7,100 clones, with over 75% seen just once and approximately 11% held by the top ten. The length of the CDR3 is 13 residues. Per the germline V gene, CDR1 is MDHEN and CDR2 is SYDVKM. Trimming shortened V by 6 bases and J by 6 bases, and 15 bases separated the two germline ends. The V gene is TRBV28, the J gene TRBJ2-7, with D possibly matching TRBD2 (6 bases). The sequencing sample was made of CD8+ T cells sorted from blood. This TCR came from an adult with rheumatoid arthritis. CDR3 residues: CASSQGRRVEQYF. The CDR3 nucleotides are TGTGCCAGCAGCCAAGGGCGGAGGGTCGAGCAGTACTTC.